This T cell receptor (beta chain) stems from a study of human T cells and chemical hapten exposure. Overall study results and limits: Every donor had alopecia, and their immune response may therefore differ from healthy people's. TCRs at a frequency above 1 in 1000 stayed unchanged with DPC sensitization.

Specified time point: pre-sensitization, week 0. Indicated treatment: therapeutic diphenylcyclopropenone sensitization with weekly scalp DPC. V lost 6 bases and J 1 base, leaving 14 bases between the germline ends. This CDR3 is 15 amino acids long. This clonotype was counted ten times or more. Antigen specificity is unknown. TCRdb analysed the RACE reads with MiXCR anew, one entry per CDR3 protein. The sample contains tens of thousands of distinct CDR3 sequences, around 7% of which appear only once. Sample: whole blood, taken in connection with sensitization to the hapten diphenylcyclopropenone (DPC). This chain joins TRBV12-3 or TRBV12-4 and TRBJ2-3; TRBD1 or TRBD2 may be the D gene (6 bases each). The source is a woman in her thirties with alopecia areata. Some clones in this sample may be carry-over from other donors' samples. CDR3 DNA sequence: TGTGCCAGCAGCCTCTGGGGGGCGGGCACAGATACGCAGTATTTT. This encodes CASSLWGAGTDTQYF.